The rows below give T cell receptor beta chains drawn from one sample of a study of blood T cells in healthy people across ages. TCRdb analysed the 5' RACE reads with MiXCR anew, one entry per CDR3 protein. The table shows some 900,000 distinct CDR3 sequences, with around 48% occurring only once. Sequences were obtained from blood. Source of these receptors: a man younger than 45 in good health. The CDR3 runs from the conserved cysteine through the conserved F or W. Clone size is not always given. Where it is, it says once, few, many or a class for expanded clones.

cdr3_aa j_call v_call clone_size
CASRQTGRTEAFF TRBJ1-1 TRBV28 .
CASSLLQGTEAFF TRBJ1-1 TRBV12-3/TRBV12-4 .
CSVVPSGGHEQFF TRBJ2-1 TRBV29-1 many
CATSDTLSGADEQFF TRBJ2-1 TRBV24-1 few
CASSLDPGLDTQYF TRBJ2-3 TRBV7-2 once
CSVLPGTGGSVRYF TRBJ2-5 TRBV20-1 many
CASAYRGDTQYF TRBJ2-3 TRBV4-1 many
CASNSSGVDTQYF TRBJ2-3 TRBV27 .
CSVSGGRGPETQYF TRBJ2-5 TRBV29-1 few
CASSGATALQETQYF TRBJ2-5 TRBV28 .
CASSVSTGGGATDTQYF TRBJ2-3 TRBV6-1 few
CASSTPGSYNEQFF TRBJ2-1 TRBV12-3/TRBV12-4 .
CASMFAPGTGGEYTDTQYF TRBJ2-3 TRBV7-9 .
CASSPLLHGASYEQYF TRBJ2-7 TRBV11-2 .
CASSHENEKLFF TRBJ1-4 TRBV5-8 many
CASSESSGGGGKLFF TRBJ1-4 TRBV10-2 .
CASSYSHGLGIGELFF TRBJ2-2 TRBV6-5 once
CTSSLESGSSYEQYF TRBJ2-7 TRBV11-2 .
CSARVGTGFYEQYF TRBJ2-7 TRBV20-1 .
CASSLGQPWGYGYTF TRBJ1-2 TRBV27 few
CASSLGATGGGETQYF TRBJ2-5 TRBV5-1 .
CASSQDLGEQYF TRBJ2-7 TRBV4-2 .
CASSLQGLDYGYTF TRBJ1-2 TRBV7-9 few
CSAPPGQGYTEAFF TRBJ1-1 TRBV20-1 .
CASRDPGQGRGYTF TRBJ1-2 TRBV6-5 few
CASSPRTGPHIREQYF . TRBV7-9 few
CASSFMGTIREQYF TRBJ2-7 TRBV28 .
CASSLPQGAEGYTF TRBJ1-2 TRBV5-1 few
CASSQGGLAGGAETQYF TRBJ2-5 TRBV4-1 once
CASSQIYGYTF TRBJ1-2 TRBV3-1 .
CASSPPGVAGAKTQYF TRBJ2-5 TRBV28 .
CASSEHGDTEAFF TRBJ1-1 TRBV25-1 .
CASSSRTGTEAFF TRBJ1-1 TRBV27 .
CASSSLFLGGGADTQYF TRBJ2-3 TRBV7-3 .
CSARALHEKLFF TRBJ1-4 TRBV20-1 .
CSRGGSSYNEQYF TRBJ2-7 TRBV20-1 .
CAWSRTLYQETQYF TRBJ2-5 TRBV30 few
CASRAGVVADTQYF TRBJ2-3 TRBV5-1 .
CASSSLVGLNTEAFF TRBJ1-1 TRBV18 .
CSAPGTGDYNQETQYF TRBJ2-5 TRBV20-1 .
CSVRGDSGSYEQYF TRBJ2-7 TRBV29-1 few
CASSSASETQYF TRBJ2-5 TRBV7-2 few
CASSYAAGSRTQYF TRBJ2-5 TRBV6-2/TRBV6-3 .
CASSVTENSPLHF TRBJ1-6 TRBV25-1 few
CASAVGETQYF TRBJ2-5 TRBV5-4 .
CASRGTSGGSSTGELFF TRBJ2-2 TRBV2 .
CSAREAPETEAFF TRBJ1-1 TRBV20-1 .
CANGQGAGEQFF TRBJ2-1 TRBV10-3 .
CSAGGVGNNEQFF TRBJ2-1 TRBV29-1 .
CASSNHSVYGYTF TRBJ1-2 TRBV6-2/TRBV6-3 .
CVSSLSGGRPGELFF TRBJ2-2 TRBV12-3/TRBV12-4 once
CATSATGENNEQFF TRBJ2-1 TRBV24-1 .